This T cell receptor beta chain is from a study of PD-L1 blockade in urothelial cancer. Study-level information: Males with urothelial cancer arising in the bladder constituted about 85% of the roughly 30 patients.

The table came from immunoSEQ multiplex PCR; TCRdb's copy has only in-frame clones and leaves some out. The profile covers roughly 25,000 clones, with around 82% appearing a single time and roughly 9.1% taken by the ten largest. Germline values: CDR1 MNHEY, CDR2 SMNVEV (reference sequence). The CDR3 totals 13 residues. Trimming cost V 5 bases and J 2 bases, with 7 bases left between them. This sequence was found in a man in his sixties or seventies with urothelial cancer. The genes are TRBV27 and TRBJ1-5; D gene ambiguous. This sample comprised PBMCs, obtained around atezolizumab (anti-PD-L1) treatment. This CDR3 reads CASSGRGNQPQHF. The CDR3 region has the DNA TGTGCCAGCAGTGGGCGAGGCAATCAGCCCCAGCATTTT.